The 16 T cell receptor beta chains below all came from one sample that was sequenced in a study of memory CD8 T cells in hepatitis C reinfection. Time point noted: pre-reinfection, 55 to 20 weeks before reinfection detection. TCR sequencing was done directly ex vivo on sorted cells, without expansion in vitro. Sequenced by immunoSEQ multiplex PCR; TCRdb stores in-frame clones only, minus some. The sample has over 45,000 clones, roughly 89% seen once. The sequencing sample was made of naive CD8+ T cells sorted from blood. Receptors were obtained from a man aged 18 to 30 with hepatitis C virus infection.

This chain uses TRBV7-9 with TRBJ1-1, with 7 bases that match TRBD1. CDR1 is SEHNR and CDR2 is FQNEAQ in the germline V gene (reference sequence). V lost 4 bases, J lost 7 bases, and 9 bases stayed unmatched. The CDR3 has 14 amino acids. CDR3: CASSSRGGADEAFF. CDR3 DNA: TGTGCCAGCAGCTCCCGAGGGGGCGCGGATGAAGCTTTCTTT.

The rearrangement uses TRBV29-1 and TRBJ1-3; a weak D match, TRBD1 (6 bases). The CDR3 loop spans 13 amino acids. Germline CDR1 reads SQVTM; CDR2 reads ANQGSEA. Trimming removed 6 bases from V and 4 bases from J, with 13 bases in between. The CDR3 reads CSVATGLGNTIYF. CDR3 bases: TGCAGCGTCGCAACAGGGCTGGGAAACACCATATATTTT.

On this clone itself: A read error may account for a junction end that differs from germline. The chain has TRBV6-5 and TRBJ2-1, with D uncertain. Per germline, CDR1 MNHEY and CDR2 SVGAGI. The length of the CDR3 is 14 residues. CDR3 coding DNA: TGTGCCGGCAGTCATACATTCGACACCAATGAGCAGTTCTTC. Encoded protein: CAGSHTFDTNEQFF.

The V and J genes are TRBV4-1 and TRBJ1-1; unclear D gene. Trimming stripped 4 bases from V and 0 bases from J, with 12 bases between. Germline V gives CDR1 MGHRA, CDR2 YSYEKL. The CDR3 has 15 amino acids. The CDR3 reads CASSPGKGMNTEAFF. The CDR3 nucleotides are TGCGCCAGCAGCCCGGGGAAGGGTATGAACACTGAAGCTTTCTTT.

This chain connects TRBV5-5 to TRBJ2-1, with D possibly matching TRBD1 (5 bases). This CDR3 region has 13 residues. Germline CDR1 SGHKS, CDR2 YYEKEE (reference sequence). Trimming left V 3 bases short and J 3 bases short, with 7 bases between. The CDR3 DNA reads TGTGCCAGCAGCTCCCAGGGCTACAATGAGCAGTTCTTC. Its translation is CASSSQGYNEQFF.

This clone appeared a few times. The genes are TRBV27 and TRBJ1-4, with D hard to call. Trimming cost V 5 bases and J 8 bases, with 15 bases left between them. Germline CDR1 reads MNHEY; CDR2 reads SMNVEV (reference sequence). The CDR3 runs 14 residues. The CDR3, as DNA: TGTGCCAGCAGTCCCGGGTTTCGACGGGAAAAACTGTTTTTT. Translation: CASSPGFRREKLFF.

The chain employs TRBV19 and TRBJ2-1; the match to TRBD2 covers 12 bases. Trimming at V came to 0 bases and at J to 1 base, leaving 13 bases not matched to a gene. The CDR3 consists of 21 residues. CDR1 is LNHDA and CDR2 is SQIVND in the germline V gene (reference sequence). CDR3: CASSIDYKTSGSSRSYNEQFF. Written as DNA, the CDR3 is TGTGCCAGTAGTATAGACTATAAGACTAGCGGGAGTTCCAGGTCCTACAATGAGCAGTTCTTC.

The chain carries TRBV13 and TRBJ2-1, with 7 bases matching TRBD1. The CDR3 covers 15 residues. CDR1 is PRHDT and CDR2 is FYEKMQ in the germline V gene (reference sequence). V was pared by 3 bases and J by 3 bases, with 5 bases of the junction left unmatched. CDR3 residues: CASSLGQLNYNEQFF. The CDR3 DNA reads TGTGCCAGCAGCTTGGGACAGCTAAACTACAATGAGCAGTTCTTC.

This rearrangement joins TRBV7-8 to TRBJ2-5, with 8 nucleotides matching TRBD1. Judging by the DNA end, TRBJ2-7 fits better; the J call may be wrong. Germline V gives CDR1 SGHVS, CDR2 FQNEAQ. CDR3 size: 14 residues. The CDR3 nucleotides are TGTGCCAGCAGCTCCGGGACAGGTGCCTACGAGCAGTACTTC. As protein: CASSSGTGAYEQYF.

The chain carries TRBV6-1 and TRBJ1-3, with a weak D call TRBD1 (6 bases). Germline CDR1 and CDR2: MNHNS and SASEGT. V shed 8 bases and J shed 5 bases, with 19 bases lying between them. This CDR3 is 15 amino acids long. CDR3 amino acids: CASGSFAGARNTIYF. The DNA for the CDR3 is TGTGCCAGCGGTAGCTTTGCGGGGGCCAGAAACACCATATATTTT.

This clone was counted a single time. The chain recombines TRBV7-9 with TRBJ2-3; 10 nucleotides agree with TRBD1. This CDR3 spans 16 amino acids. The germline V gene encodes CDR1 SEHNR and CDR2 FQNEAQ (reference sequence). The V gene end was trimmed by 5 bases and the J gene end by 0 bases; junction bases not matched to a gene: 5. The DNA of the CDR3 is TGTGCCAGCAGCCCCGGACAGGGGGTCAGCACAGATACGCAGTATTTT. Its protein product is CASSPGQGVSTDTQYF.

This sequence joins TRBV21-1 and TRBJ2-2; TRBD2 is the table's D call and was not checked against the DNA. TRBV21-1 is reported as a pseudogene. The CDR3 runs 14 residues. The CDR3 reads CASIRRGLPGELFF. In DNA form, the CDR3 reads TGTGCCAGCATCCGTCGAGGGTTGCCCGGGGAGCTGTTTTTT.

The chain couples TRBV7-8 to TRBJ1-3; D remains ambiguous. Looked up from germline, CDR1 is SGHVS and CDR2 is FQNEAQ. The V end was cut by 0 bases, the J end by 0 bases, with 12 bases between. CDR3 length equals 17 residues. The CDR3: CASSLAGSATSGNTIYF. In nucleotides, the CDR3 is TGTGCCAGCAGCTTAGCAGGGAGCGCCACCTCTGGAAACACCATATATTTT. Variable domain in full (rest from reference TRBV7-8 and TRBJ1-3): GAGVSQSPRYKVAKRGQDVALRCDPISGHVSLFWYQQALGQGPEFLTYFQNEAQLDKSGLPSDRFFAERPEGSVSTLKIQRTQQEDSAVYLCASSLAGSATSGNTIYFGEGSWLTVV.

The chain's CDR3 is CASSWGLAGSSYNEQFF. The CDR3 nucleotides read TGCGCCAGCAGCTGGGGACTAGCGGGAAGCTCCTACAATGAGCAGTTCTTC. The J gene is TRBJ2-1, the V gene TRBV5-1, with 13 bases lining up with TRBD2. The CDR3 length is 17 residues. J was trimmed by 0 bases and V by 3 bases; bases with no gene match: 3. CDR1 is SGHRS and CDR2 is YFSETQ in the germline V gene. The whole variable domain, filled in from reference TRBV5-1 and TRBJ2-1, reads KAGVTQTPRYLIKTRGQQVTLSCSPISGHRSVSWYQQTPGQGLQFLFEYFSETQRNKGNFPGRFSGRQFSNSRSEMNVSTLELGDSALYLCASSWGLAGSSYNEQFFGPGTRLTVL.

This clone appeared once. This chain connects TRBV6-6 to TRBJ2-2, with TRBD1 as a possible D gene (6 bases). Germline CDR1 is MNHNY and CDR2 is SVGAGI (reference sequence). The germline V and J ends were trimmed by 6 bases and 3 bases, with 14 bases remaining between them. The CDR3 loop spans 15 amino acids. CDR3 amino acids: CASSSRDKDTGELFF. The CDR3 bases are TGTGCCAGCAGCAGCCGGGACAAAGACACCGGGGAGCTGTTTTTT.

This clone was counted a few times. The rearrangement links TRBV27 to TRBJ1-4, with D unclear. The CDR3 totals 14 residues. The germline CDR1 and CDR2 sequences are MNHEY and SMNVEV (reference sequence). V gave up 3 bases and J gave up 4 bases, with 9 bases separating them. The CDR3 DNA sequence: TGTGCCAGCAGTTTGCGGGCCTATAATGAAAAACTGTTTTTT. Its translation is CASSLRAYNEKLFF.